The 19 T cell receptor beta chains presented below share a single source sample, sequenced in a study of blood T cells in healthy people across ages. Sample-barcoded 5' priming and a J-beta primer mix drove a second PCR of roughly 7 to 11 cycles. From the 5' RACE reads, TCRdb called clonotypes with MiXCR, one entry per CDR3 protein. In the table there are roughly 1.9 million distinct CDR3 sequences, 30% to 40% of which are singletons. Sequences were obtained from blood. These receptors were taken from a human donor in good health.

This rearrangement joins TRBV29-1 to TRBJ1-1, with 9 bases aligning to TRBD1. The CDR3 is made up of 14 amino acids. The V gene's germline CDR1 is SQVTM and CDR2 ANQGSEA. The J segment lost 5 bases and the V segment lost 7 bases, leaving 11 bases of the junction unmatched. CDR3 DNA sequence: TGCAGCGCACCGGACTTCGACAGGGGGACTGAAGCTTTCTTT. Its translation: CSAPDFDRGTEAFF.

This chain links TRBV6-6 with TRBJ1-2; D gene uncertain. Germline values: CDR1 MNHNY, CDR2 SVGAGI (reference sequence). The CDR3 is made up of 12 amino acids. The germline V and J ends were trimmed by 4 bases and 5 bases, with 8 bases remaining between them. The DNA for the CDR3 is TGTGCCAGCAGTTCCGACCGATATGGCTACACCTTC. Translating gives CASSSDRYGYTF.

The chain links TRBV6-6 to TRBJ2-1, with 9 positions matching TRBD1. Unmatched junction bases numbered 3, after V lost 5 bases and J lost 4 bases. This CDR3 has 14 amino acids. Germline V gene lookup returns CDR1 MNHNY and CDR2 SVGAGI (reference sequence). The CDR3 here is CASSRDREYNEQFF. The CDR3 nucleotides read TGTGCCAGCAGTCGGGACAGGGAGTACAATGAGCAGTTCTTC.

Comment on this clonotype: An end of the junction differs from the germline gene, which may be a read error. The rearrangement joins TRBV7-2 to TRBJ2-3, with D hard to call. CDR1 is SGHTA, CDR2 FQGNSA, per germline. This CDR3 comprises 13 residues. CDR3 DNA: TGTGCCAACAGCTTAGAGAGAACAGATACGCAGTATTTT. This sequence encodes CANSLERTDTQYF. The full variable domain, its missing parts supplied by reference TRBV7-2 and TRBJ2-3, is GAGVSQSPSNKVTEKGKDVELRCDPISGHTALYWYRQSLGQGLEFLIYFQGNSAPDKSGLPSDRFSAERTGGSVSTLTIQRTQQEDSAVYLCANSLERTDTQYFGPGTRLTVL.

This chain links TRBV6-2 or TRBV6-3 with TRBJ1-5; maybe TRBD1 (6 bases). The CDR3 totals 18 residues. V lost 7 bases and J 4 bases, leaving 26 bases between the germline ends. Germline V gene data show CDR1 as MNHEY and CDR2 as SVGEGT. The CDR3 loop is CASNRGTRGSRRNQPQHF. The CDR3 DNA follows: TGTGCCAGCAATAGGGGGACAAGGGGCAGTCGGAGGAATCAGCCCCAGCATTTT.

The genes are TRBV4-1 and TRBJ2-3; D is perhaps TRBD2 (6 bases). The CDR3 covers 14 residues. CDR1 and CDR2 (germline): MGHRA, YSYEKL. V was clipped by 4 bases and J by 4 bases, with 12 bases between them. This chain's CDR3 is CASSRGDGSDTQYF. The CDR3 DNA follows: TGCGCCAGCAGCCGGGGGGACGGTTCAGATACGCAGTATTTT.

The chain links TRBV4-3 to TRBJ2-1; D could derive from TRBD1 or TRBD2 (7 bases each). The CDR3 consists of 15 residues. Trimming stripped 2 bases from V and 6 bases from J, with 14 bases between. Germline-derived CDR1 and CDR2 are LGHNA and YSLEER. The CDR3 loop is CASSQYQGGPNEQFF. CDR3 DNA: TGCGCCAGCAGCCAATATCAGGGGGGGCCCAATGAGCAGTTCTTC.

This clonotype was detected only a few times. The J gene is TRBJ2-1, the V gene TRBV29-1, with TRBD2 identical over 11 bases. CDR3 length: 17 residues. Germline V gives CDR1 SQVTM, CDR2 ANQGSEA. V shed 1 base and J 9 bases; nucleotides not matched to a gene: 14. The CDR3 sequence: CSVEGLAGGPLSGEQFF. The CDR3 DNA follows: TGCAGCGTTGAAGGCCTAGCGGGGGGCCCTTTGAGCGGTGAGCAGTTCTTC.

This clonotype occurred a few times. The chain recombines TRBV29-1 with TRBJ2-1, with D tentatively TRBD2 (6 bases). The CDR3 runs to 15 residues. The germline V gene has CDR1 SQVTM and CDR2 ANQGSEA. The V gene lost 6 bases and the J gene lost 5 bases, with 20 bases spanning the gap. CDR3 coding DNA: TGCAGCGTCGAATTTGGGGGGTCCCCCGACAATGAGCAGTTCTTC. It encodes CSVEFGGSPDNEQFF.

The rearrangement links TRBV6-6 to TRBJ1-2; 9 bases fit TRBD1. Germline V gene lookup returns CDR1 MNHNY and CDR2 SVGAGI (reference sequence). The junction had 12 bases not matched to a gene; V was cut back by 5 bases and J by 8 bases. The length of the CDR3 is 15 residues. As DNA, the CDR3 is TGTGCCAGCAGTAGACAGGGGGGTCAGGGAAAGGGCTACACCTTC. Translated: CASSRQGGQGKGYTF.

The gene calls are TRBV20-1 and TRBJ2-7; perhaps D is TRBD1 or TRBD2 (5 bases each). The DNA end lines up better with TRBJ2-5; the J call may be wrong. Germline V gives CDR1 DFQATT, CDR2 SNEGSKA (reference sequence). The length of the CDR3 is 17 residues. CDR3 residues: CSAIDRHRNGAPETQYF. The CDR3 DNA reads TGCAGTGCTATTGATCGTCATAGGAACGGGGCTCCCGAGACCCAGTACTTC.

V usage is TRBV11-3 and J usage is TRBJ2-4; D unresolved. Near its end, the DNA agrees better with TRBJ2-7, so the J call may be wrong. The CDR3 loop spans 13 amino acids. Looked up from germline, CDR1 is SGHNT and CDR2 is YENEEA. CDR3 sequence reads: CASSFRWGYEQYF. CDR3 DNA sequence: TGTGCCAGCAGCTTTCGCTGGGGATACGAGCAGTACTTC.

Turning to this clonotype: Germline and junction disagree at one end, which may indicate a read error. The CDR3 coding sequence is TGCAGGGCTAGAGATCGATCGGGTGGGCAGTTCTTC. Translating it yields CRARDRSGGQFF. The chain recombines TRBV20-1 with TRBJ2-1; D gene unclear. The V gene's germline CDR1 is DFQATT and CDR2 SNEGSKA (reference sequence). This CDR3 is built from 12 residues.

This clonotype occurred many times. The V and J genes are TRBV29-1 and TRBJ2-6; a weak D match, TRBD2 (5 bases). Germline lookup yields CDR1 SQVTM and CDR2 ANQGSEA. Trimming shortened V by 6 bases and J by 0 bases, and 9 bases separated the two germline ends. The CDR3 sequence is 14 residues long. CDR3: CSVYSGSGANVLTF. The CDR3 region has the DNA TGCAGCGTATACAGCGGCTCTGGGGCCAACGTCCTGACTTTC.

The CDR3 bases are TGTGCCAGCAGCCACGGGACCGACTACAATGAGCAGTTCTTC. This sequence encodes CASSHGTDYNEQFF. The chain employs TRBV28 and TRBJ2-1; either TRBD1 or TRBD2 may supply D (5 bases each). Per the germline V gene, CDR1 is MDHEN and CDR2 is SYDVKM. The CDR3 contains 14 residues. Trimming removed 6 bases from V and 3 bases from J, with 12 bases in between.

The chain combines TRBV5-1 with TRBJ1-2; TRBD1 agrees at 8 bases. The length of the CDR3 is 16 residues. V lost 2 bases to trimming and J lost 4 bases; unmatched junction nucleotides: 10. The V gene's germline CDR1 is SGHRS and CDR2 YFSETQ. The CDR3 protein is CASSFVSTGASYGYTF. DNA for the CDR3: TGCGCCAGCAGCTTTGTTTCGACAGGGGCTAGCTATGGCTACACCTTC.

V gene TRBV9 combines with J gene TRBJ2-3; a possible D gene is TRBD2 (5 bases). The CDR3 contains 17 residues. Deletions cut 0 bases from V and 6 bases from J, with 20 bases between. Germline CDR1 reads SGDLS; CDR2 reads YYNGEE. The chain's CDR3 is CASSVVADRGRRDTQYF. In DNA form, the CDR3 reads TGTGCCAGCAGCGTAGTCGCGGACCGCGGGCGGAGGGATACGCAGTATTTT.

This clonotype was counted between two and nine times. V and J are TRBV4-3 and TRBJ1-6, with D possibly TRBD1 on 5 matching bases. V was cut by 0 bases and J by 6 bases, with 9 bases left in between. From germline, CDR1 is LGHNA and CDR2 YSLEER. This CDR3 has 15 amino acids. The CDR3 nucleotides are TGCGCCAGCAGCCAAGAGACACAGGTTAATTCACCCCTCCACTTT. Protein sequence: CASSQETQVNSPLHF.

The CDR3 DNA reads as TGTGCCAGCAGCTTAAGGGGGAAAGGGGCAACTAATGAAAAACTGTTTTTT. It translates to CASSLRGKGATNEKLFF. The chain recombines TRBV5-5 with TRBJ1-4; weak D call: TRBD1 (6 bases). This CDR3 has 17 amino acids. Germline CDR1 SGHKS, CDR2 YYEKEE (reference sequence). Trimming left V 2 bases short and J 0 bases short, with 14 bases between.